This passage covers 7 T cell receptor beta chains from one sample sequenced in a study of Graves' ophthalmopathy and Graves' hyperthyroidism. RNA transcripts were the source from which TCR beta CDR3 regions were amplified. HTBI primers were employed in first-round RT-PCR, then a second-round multiplex PCR followed. TCRdb redid the calling of the multiplex PCR reads with MiXCR, one entry per CDR3 protein. This table holds 210,000 or so distinct CDR3 sequences, roughly 29% found once. The sample was peripheral blood. The source of these receptors is a man aged 45-65 years with Graves' ophthalmopathy.

This clonotype showed up many times. The chain combines TRBV6-5 with TRBJ2-7; no definite D call. The length of the CDR3 is 14 residues. Germline-derived CDR1 and CDR2 are MNHEY and SVGAGI. V lost 0 bases to trimming and J lost 3 bases, with 9 bases between them. The CDR3 bases are TGTGCCAGCAGTTACTCGATAACATACTACGAGCAGTACTTC. It encodes CASSYSITYYEQYF.

The chain combines TRBV6-4 with TRBJ1-1; no definite D call. From germline, CDR1 is MRHNA and CDR2 SNTAGT. V was cut by 3 bases and J by 11 bases, with 13 bases left in between. The CDR3 spans 12 residues. The CDR3 protein is CASSEGRMIAFF. CDR3 nucleotide sequence: TGTGCCAGCAGTGAAGGGCGGATGATCGCTTTCTTT.

In its sample, this clonotype was seen many times. The rearrangement uses TRBV20-1 and TRBJ2-7, with 9 bases that match TRBD2. The germline V gene has CDR1 DFQATT and CDR2 SNEGSKA (reference sequence). CDR3 length: 14 residues. J lost 2 bases, V lost 6 bases, and 8 bases had no gene match. The CDR3 region has the DNA TGCAGTGCGTACTTAGCGGGAGTAACCTACGAGCAGTACTTC. It codes for CSAYLAGVTYEQYF.

The rearrangement joins TRBV27 to TRBJ1-1; D unclear. V lost 2 bases to trimming and J lost 6 bases, with 10 bases between them. This CDR3 contains 13 residues. Per germline, CDR1 MNHEY and CDR2 SMNVEV (reference sequence). CDR3 coding DNA: TGTGCCAGCAGTTTACGGGGAGGCCCTGAAGCTTTCTTT. This codes for CASSLRGGPEAFF.

This clonotype came up many times. The J gene is TRBJ2-2, the V gene TRBV28; no reliable D call. V was pared by 2 bases and J by 2 bases, with 9 bases between. CDR3 length equals 15 residues. Germline-derived CDR1 and CDR2 are MDHEN and SYDVKM. Here the CDR3 reads CASSLGRLNTGELFF. DNA of the CDR3: TGTGCCAGCAGTTTAGGCAGGTTAAACACCGGGGAGCTGTTTTTT.

This clonotype was picked up many times. V usage is TRBV5-1 and J usage is TRBJ2-7, with 7 bases lining up with TRBD2. V trimming: 1 base; J trimming: 3 bases; junction bases outside the gene matches: 7. From germline, CDR1 is SGHRS and CDR2 YFSETQ. The CDR3 is 15 residues long. The CDR3 is CASSLPSPSGYEQYF. The CDR3 region has the DNA TGCGCCAGCAGCTTGCCATCCCCTAGCGGCTACGAGCAGTACTTC.

The CDR3 reads CAISRGQENQPQHF. The CDR3, as DNA: TGTGCCATCAGTCGGGGACAGGAAAATCAGCCCCAGCATTTT. V and J are TRBV10-3 and TRBJ1-5, with TRBD1 matching over 8 bases. Germline CDR1 ENHRY, CDR2 SYGVKD. The CDR3 covers 14 residues. J lost 4 bases, V lost 5 bases, and 4 bases had no gene match.